This is a list of T cell receptor beta chains from one sample in a study of neurological immune-mediated disorders. One entry per CDR3 protein results from TCRdb running MiXCR on the 5' RACE reads. The table has tens of thousands of distinct CDR3 sequences, roughly 5% seen once. Sequencing input: CD4+ T cells from blood. These receptors came from a man younger than 35 in good health. Both conserved end residues are part of each CDR3.

cdr3_length	j_call	v_call	cdr3_aa
13	TRBJ1-2	TRBV20-1	CSARDRANYGYTF
12	TRBJ1-1	TRBV6-5	CASSQQGRRAFF
16	TRBJ1-6	TRBV5-1	CASSPTTGGFDSPLHF
13	TRBJ1-1	TRBV15	CAIDRGRNTEAFF
11	TRBJ1-1	TRBV20-1	CSARDKRGAFF
15	TRBJ2-3	TRBV11-1	CASSSGRISTDTQYF
16	TRBJ2-3	TRBV5-1	CASSLSTSGGADTQYF
15	TRBJ1-5	TRBV4-1	CASSRGSPEDQPQHF
12	TRBJ2-1	TRBV4-2	CASSRGTNEQFF
12	TRBJ2-2	TRBV29-1	CSVADSTGELFF
13	TRBJ2-7	TRBV7-2	CASSWGHDYEQYF
13	TRBJ1-2	TRBV27	CASGVGHLYGYTF
13	TRBJ1-6	TRBV10-3	CAISPAPNSPLHF
15	TRBJ1-2	TRBV6-2/TRBV6-3	CASSMPGQGLDGYTF
15	TRBJ2-1	TRBV12-3/TRBV12-4	CASSFYAGGQNEQFF
14	TRBJ2-7	TRBV10-3	CAIRGTENPYEQYF
14	TRBJ2-3	TRBV4-3	CASSRADSTDTQYF
15	TRBJ1-4	TRBV4-1	CASSRGPTTNEKLFF
14	TRBJ1-1	TRBV2	CASRKDGLNTEAFF
14	TRBJ1-2	TRBV6-5	CASSQQGVAYGYTF
16	TRBJ2-7	TRBV5-5	CASSRSPGGGAYEQYF
16	TRBJ2-2	TRBV7-6	CASSPPGRGLTGELFF
14	TRBJ1-5	TRBV2	CASSGGQGHQPQHF
12	TRBJ1-1	TRBV10-2	CASRDTLTEAFF
15	TRBJ1-2	TRBV7-6	CASSLVQGGSYGYTF
14	TRBJ1-2	TRBV20-1	CSARRTGAGYGYTF
14	TRBJ2-1	TRBV12-3/TRBV12-4	CAGGGTGAVDEQFF